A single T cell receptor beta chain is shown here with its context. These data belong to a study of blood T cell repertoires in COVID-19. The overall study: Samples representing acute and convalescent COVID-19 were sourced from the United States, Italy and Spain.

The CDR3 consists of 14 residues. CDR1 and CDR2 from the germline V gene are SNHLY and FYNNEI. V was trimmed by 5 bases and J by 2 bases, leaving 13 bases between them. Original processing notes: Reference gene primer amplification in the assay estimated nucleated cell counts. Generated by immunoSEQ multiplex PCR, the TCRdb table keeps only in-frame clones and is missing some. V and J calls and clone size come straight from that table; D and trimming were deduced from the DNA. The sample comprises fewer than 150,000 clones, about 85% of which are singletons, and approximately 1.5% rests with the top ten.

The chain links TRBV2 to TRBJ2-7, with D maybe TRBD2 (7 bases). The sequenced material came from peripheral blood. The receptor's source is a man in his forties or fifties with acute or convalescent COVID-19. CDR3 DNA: TGTGCCAGCAGTCGTCGGGGGGACACCTACGAGCAGTACTTC. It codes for CASSRRGDTYEQYF. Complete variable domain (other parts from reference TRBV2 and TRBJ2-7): EPEVTQTPSHQVTQMGQEVILRCVPISNHLYFYWYRQILGQKVEFLVSFYNNEISEKSEIFDDQFSVERPDGSNFTLKIRSTKLEDSAMYFCASSRRGDTYEQYFGPGTRLTVT.